The T cell receptor beta chain under discussion was sequenced for a study of Ad26.COV2.S vaccination and SARS-CoV-2 variants. Study at large: Doses of Ad26.COV2.S were injected into muscle once or twice, 56 days apart.

Study-level findings and limits: Placebo and vaccine recipients had non-spike TCR breadth that was similar.

Assay: immunoSEQ multiplex PCR; the TCRdb copy retains only in-frame clones and omits some. The repertoire has 300,000 to 500,000 clones, around nine tenths of them found once; the top ten carry 3.5%. Indicated treatment: roughly 19 received Ad26.COV2.S at low or high dose, single or two shots; roughly five received placebo; per-sample allocation not given. Sampling was done on day 63 after the first vaccine or placebo injection. About this clone itself: Its antigen is unknown.

V lost 8 bases and J lost 3; bases outside the gene matches: 6. Germline CDR1 SGHNT, CDR2 YYREEE (reference sequence). This CDR3 has 14 residues. This clonotype originated in a person aged 18-65 years who received the Ad26.COV2.S COVID-19 vaccine or a placebo. The V and J genes are TRBV5-4 and TRBJ1-1, with 11 positions matching TRBD1. Sample: peripheral blood, taken in a trial of Ad26.COV2.S vaccine versus placebo. The CDR3 DNA reads TGTGCCAGTGGGGACAGGGGGGGGCACACTGAAGCTTTCTTT. Protein sequence: CASGDRGGHTEAFF.